Sequencing of this T cell receptor (beta chain) was carried out in a study of identifying expanded T cells in peripheral blood. Study-level results: About 1.2 clones differed between technical replicates, versus around 15 and 19 over time. Variance in clone template counts between approximately 2-week samples significantly increased with total template count across all healthy donors.

V gave up 5 bases and J gave up 0 bases, with 14 bases separating them. Germline CDR1 MNHNS, CDR2 SASEGT. The CDR3 extends over 15 amino acids. To note about this clone: Its antigen is currently unknown.

Assay: immunoSEQ multiplex PCR; the TCRdb copy retains only in-frame clones and omits some. The sample shows over 100,000 clones, about nine tenths of them seen only once. The receptor comes from a person aged 18-69 years in good health. Sequencing used blood. The chain joins TRBV6-1 to TRBJ2-7; no clear D. In DNA form, the CDR3 reads TGTGCCAGCAGTAAACAGACGGCAACCTCCTACGAGCAGTACTTC. Protein sequence: CASSKQTATSYEQYF.